This T cell receptor (beta chain) was captured in a study of blood T cells in healthy people across ages. Healthy Caucasian individuals from Russia aged 6 to 90 served as donors. A second PCR of 7 to 11 cycles used a sample-barcoded 5' primer and a J-beta primer mix. Each CDR3 protein gets one entry after TCRdb re-called the 5' RACE reads with MiXCR. The repertoire holds about 1.6 million distinct CDR3 sequences, roughly 30% seen once, with 11% in the top ten. Trimming at V came to 7 bases and at J to 4 bases, leaving 12 bases not matched to a gene. This CDR3 region has 15 residues. The germline V gene has CDR1 LGHDT and CDR2 YNNKEL (reference sequence). This clonotype was seen only a few times.

Sequenced material: blood. The rearrangement joins TRBV3-1 to TRBJ2-5; 7 bases are a match to TRBD2. This clonotype originated in a woman under 40 in good health. The CDR3 DNA sequence: TGTGCCAGCACCCCAACGTGGGGGAGGGGAGAGACCCAGTACTTC. Protein: CASTPTWGRGETQYF.